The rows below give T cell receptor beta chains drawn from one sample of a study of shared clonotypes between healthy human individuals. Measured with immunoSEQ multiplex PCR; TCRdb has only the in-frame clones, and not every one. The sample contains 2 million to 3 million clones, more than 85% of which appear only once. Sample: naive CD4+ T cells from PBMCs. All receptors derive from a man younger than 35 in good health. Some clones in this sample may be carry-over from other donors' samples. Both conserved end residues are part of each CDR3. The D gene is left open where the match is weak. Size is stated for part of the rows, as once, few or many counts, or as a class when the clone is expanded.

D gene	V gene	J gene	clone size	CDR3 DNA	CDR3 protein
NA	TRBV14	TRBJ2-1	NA	TGTGCCAGCAGCCCCGCGTTTGGGGGTTGGCCCAATGAGCAGTTCTTC	CASSPAFGGWPNEQFF
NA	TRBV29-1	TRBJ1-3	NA	TGCAGCGTGCCCGGTAGCTCTGGAAACACCATATATTTT	CSVPGSSGNTIYF
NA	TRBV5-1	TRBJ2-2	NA	TGCGCCAGCAGCTTCCTAGCCGAGAACACCGGGGAGCTGTTTTTT	CASSFLAENTGELFF
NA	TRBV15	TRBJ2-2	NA	TGTGCCACCAGCAGAGATAGGGACACGAACACCGGGGAGCTGTTTTTT	CATSRDRDTNTGELFF
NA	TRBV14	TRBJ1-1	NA	TGTGCCAGCAGCCAAATCTTGGGAACTGAAGCTTTCTTT	CASSQILGTEAFF
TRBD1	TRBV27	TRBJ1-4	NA	TGTGCCAGCAGTTTATCGTGGCAGGGGGCTGCAAAACTGTTTTTT	CASSLSWQGAAKLFF
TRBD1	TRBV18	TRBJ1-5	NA	TGTGCCAGCTCACGACTAGGACAGGGAGGGGATTATAGCAATCAGCCCCAGCATTTT	CASSRLGQGGDYSNQPQHF
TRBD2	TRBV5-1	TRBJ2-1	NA	TGCGCCAGCAGCTTGTACTTAGCGGGACGTGACAATGAGCAGTTCTTC	CASSLYLAGRDNEQFF
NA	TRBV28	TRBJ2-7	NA	TGTGCCAGCAGTTCCAACAGCGGGTGGCAGTACTTC	CASSSNSGWQYF
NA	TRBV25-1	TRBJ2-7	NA	TGTGCCAGCAGTGAATTGGGGGTTGGGGAGGTCGAGCAGTACTTC	CASSELGVGEVEQYF
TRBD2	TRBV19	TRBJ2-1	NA	TGTGCCAGTACCGGGGCGGGAGCCTGGGGAGGCTCCTACAATGAGCAGTTCTTC	CASTGAGAWGGSYNEQFF
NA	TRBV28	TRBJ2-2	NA	TGTGCCAGCAGTTCACCGGATAGGTACACCGGGGAGCTGTTTTTT	CASSSPDRYTGELFF
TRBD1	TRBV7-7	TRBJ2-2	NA	TGTGCCAGCAGGGATGGGACAGGGCACGGGGAGCTGTTTTTT	CASRDGTGHGELFF
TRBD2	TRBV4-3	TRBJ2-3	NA	TGCGCCAGCAGCCAAACCGGGAGGACAGATACGCAGTATTTT	CASSQTGRTDTQYF
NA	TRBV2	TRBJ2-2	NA	TGTGCCAGCAGAGACCGGGACACCGGGGAGCTGTTTTTT	CASRDRDTGELFF
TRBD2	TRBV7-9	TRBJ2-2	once	TGTGCCAGCAGCGATGGACTAGCGGGACTCACCGGGGAGCTGTTTTTT	CASSDGLAGLTGELFF
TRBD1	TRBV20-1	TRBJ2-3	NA	TGCAGTGCGGACAGGGCAGATACGCAGTATTTT	CSADRADTQYF
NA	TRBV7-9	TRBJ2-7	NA	TGTGCCAGCAGCTTAGACGGCGGTAACTCCTACGAGCAGTACTTC	CASSLDGGNSYEQYF
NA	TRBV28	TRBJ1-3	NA	TGTGCCAGCAGTTTCTCTGGGGACCGCGGAAACACCATATATTTT	CASSFSGDRGNTIYF
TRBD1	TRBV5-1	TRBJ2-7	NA	TGCGCCAGCAGCTCCGGACAGGCGGCTTCCTACGAGCAGTACTTC	CASSSGQAASYEQYF
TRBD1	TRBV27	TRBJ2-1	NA	TGTGCCAGCAAATGGCGACAGGGGTGGAATGAGCAGTTCTTC	CASKWRQGWNEQFF
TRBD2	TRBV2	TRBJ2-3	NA	TGTGCCAGCAGTGAATGGCGGGAGGCCACAGATACGCAGTATTTT	CASSEWREATDTQYF
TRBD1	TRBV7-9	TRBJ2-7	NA	TGTGCCAGCAGCTTAGAGGGACAGCCAACCTACGAGCAGTACTTC	CASSLEGQPTYEQYF